This T cell receptor (beta chain) was recorded in a study of long-term antiretroviral therapy in people with HIV. Overall study: The earliest samples predate the 2015 immediate-ART recommendation by about a decade.

This clone was detected a few times. Its antigen is still unknown. General observations from the study: Among HIV repertoires, CDR3 length ranges were narrower than those of controls.

1-10 million cryopreserved PBMC were held in samples before DNA extraction. Researchers ran immunoSEQ v3.0 at survey level. Sequencing was designed to cover about 40,000-55,000 T-cell genomes in each sample. Clones were sequenced by immunoSEQ multiplex PCR, and TCRdb holds only the in-frame ones, with some missing. The sample records 8,000 to 10,000 clones, roughly 77% being singletons. Sequencing was performed on unsorted PBMCs, taken 0.7 years after starting antiretroviral therapy. The receptor's source is a man aged 35 to 55 with HIV.

The CDR3 coding sequence is TGTGCCAGCAGTTACAATCCGGGGGAGGCCTCCTACGAGCAGTACTTC. Translated, it gives CASSYNPGEASYEQYF. The chain joins TRBV6-5 to TRBJ2-7; TRBD2 is a possible D gene (6 bases). V was trimmed by 2 bases and J by 0 bases, leaving 14 bases between them. CDR3 length: 16 residues. Germline V lookup: CDR1 MNHEY, CDR2 SVGAGI.